These 3 T cell receptor beta chains share one sample of origin, sequenced in a study of siplizumab effects on memory and regulatory T cells. Method: immunoSEQ multiplex PCR; TCRdb's copy keeps in-frame clones and lacks some. The table records about 75,000 clones, 93% of them present only once. Sequencing was carried out using CD8+ T cells sorted from blood. All receptors come from a human donor in good health.

The V and J genes are TRBV7-2 and TRBJ2-4; 8 bases are a match to TRBD1. Germline CDR1 SGHTA, CDR2 FQGNSA. The CDR3 sequence is 15 residues long. V dropped 5 bases and J dropped 7; count of bases not matched to a gene: 10. The CDR3 loop reads CASSLYTGGINIQYF. The CDR3 coding sequence is TGTGCCAGCAGCCTATATACAGGGGGTATTAACATTCAGTACTTC.

V usage is TRBV9 and J usage is TRBJ2-3; D is possibly TRBD1 (6 bases). Germline V gives CDR1 SGDLS, CDR2 YYNGEE. Trimming left V 0 bases short and J 3 bases short, with 14 bases between. This CDR3 spans 16 amino acids. For the CDR3, the DNA is TGTGCCAGCAGCGTAGAGCAGGGACACACTACAGATACGCAGTATTTT. Encoded protein: CASSVEQGHTTDTQYF.

The chain recombines TRBV6-6 with TRBJ2-5; D is unresolved. The length of the CDR3 is 14 residues. CDR1 and CDR2 from the germline V gene are MNHNY and SVGAGI (reference sequence). Trimming shortened V by 0 bases and J by 2 bases, and 7 bases separated the two germline ends. Here the CDR3 DNA reads TGTGCCAGCAGTTACTCGACACCTCAAGAGACCCAGTACTTC. It translates to CASSYSTPQETQYF.